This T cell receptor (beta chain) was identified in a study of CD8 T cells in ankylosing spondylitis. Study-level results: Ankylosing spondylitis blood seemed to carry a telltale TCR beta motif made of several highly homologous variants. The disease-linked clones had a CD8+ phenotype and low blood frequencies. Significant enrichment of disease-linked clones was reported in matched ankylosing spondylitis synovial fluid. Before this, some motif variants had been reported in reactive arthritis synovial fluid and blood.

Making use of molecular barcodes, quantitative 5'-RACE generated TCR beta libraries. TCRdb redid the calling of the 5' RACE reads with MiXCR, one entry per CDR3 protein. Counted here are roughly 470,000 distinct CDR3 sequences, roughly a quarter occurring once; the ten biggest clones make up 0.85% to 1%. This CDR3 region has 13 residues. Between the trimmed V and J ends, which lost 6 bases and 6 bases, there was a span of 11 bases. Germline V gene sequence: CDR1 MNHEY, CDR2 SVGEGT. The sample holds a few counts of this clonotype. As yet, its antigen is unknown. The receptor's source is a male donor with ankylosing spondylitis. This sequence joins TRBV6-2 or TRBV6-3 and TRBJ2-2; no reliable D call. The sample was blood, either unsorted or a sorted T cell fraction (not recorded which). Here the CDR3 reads CASRPGVAGELFF. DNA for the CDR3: TGTGCCAGCAGACCAGGAGTCGCCGGGGAGCTGTTTTTT.